The text below deals with one T cell receptor beta chain. The antigen it binds to is not known. No base qualities exist here, and no much larger clone lies one base off it. Deletion took 0 bases off V and 5 bases off J, with a span of 13 bases between the germline ends. Inclusive of the bounding cysteine and phenylalanine, the CDR3 is 16 residues long. Kept here is only the CDR3 DNA, which spans 48 bases and is read in frame from base 1. CDR1 and CDR2 (LGHNA, YNFKEQ) derive from the germline V gene. TCRbeta CDR3 regions were amplified from genomic DNA using the immunoSEQ Assay, a bias-controlled multiplex PCR. The authors' analysis ran thus. Within the assay, amplification of reference gene primers was used to estimate how many nucleated cells each sample contained. To quantify the absolute abundance of each unique TCRbeta CDR3 rearrangement, sequence reads were collapsed and filtered. For each sample, productive Simpson clonality was calculated as the square root of Simpson's diversity index over productive rearrangements. Imported from immuneACCESS, the table was reduced by TCRdb to in-frame sequences with V and J called. These copies leave out some clones; in studies compared against another copy, an unresolved V gene accounts for under half, and the cause of the remainder is not known. V, J and clone size are those of that table, while D and trimming were read from the DNA. In this sample the table shows hundreds of thousands of clones, about 84% of which occur a single time. The top ten clones comprise around 4% of the sample.

This sample is drawn from a study of blood T cell repertoires in COVID-19 (dated by TCRdb to 2018 to 2021). The study in broad terms: Collaborator samples came from the United States, Italy and Spain and covered acute and convalescent phases of COVID-19. The prospective study material was composed of cDNA or gDNA derived from T cells, B-cell-depleted T cells, or PBMCs. The dataset comprised deeply sampled blood TCRbeta repertoires from subjects exposed to, actively infected with, or recovered from COVID-19. A freely available public database, intended as a resource for researchers studying the immune response to SARS-CoV-2, is where the repertoires were released. Samples came from the ongoing ImmuneRACE study (first 160 participants) plus 1,254 subjects from 6 global collaborators. Nearly every sample came with metadata listing a de-identified subject ID, COVID-19 status, age in years and sex. Where available, HLA class I and class II types were taken from metadata supplied by the sample provider and were not determined by assay-based typing.

Points the paper makes about the study in general: How much clinical and demographic metadata was included differed by source and by participant, and the metadata was provided uncurated.

Participants in the prospective study were aged roughly 18 to 95 years, lived in 20 to 30 United States geographic areas, and enrolled through a virtual design. In the prospective study, cohorts were assigned on the basis of participant-reported clinical history obtained from a screening survey and a study questionnaire. Mobile phlebotomists in the prospective study collected whole blood, serum and a nasopharyngeal or oropharyngeal swab from every participant. Additional blood draws and questionnaires over an approximately 2-month period could optionally be provided by prospective study participants. Before DNA extraction, blood samples from the prospective study were shipped at room temperature or frozen.

Sequenced sample: PBMCs or T cells enriched from blood (not recorded which). The TCR originated in a man aged 25-45 years with acute COVID-19. This chain joins TRBV4-2 to TRBJ2-2; TRBD2 is possibly the D segment (7 matching bases). The sequenced DNA is TGTGCCAGCAGCCAAGATGGAGGGGGGGTAACCGGGGAGCTGTTTTTT. Its translation reads: CASSQDGGGVTGELFF.